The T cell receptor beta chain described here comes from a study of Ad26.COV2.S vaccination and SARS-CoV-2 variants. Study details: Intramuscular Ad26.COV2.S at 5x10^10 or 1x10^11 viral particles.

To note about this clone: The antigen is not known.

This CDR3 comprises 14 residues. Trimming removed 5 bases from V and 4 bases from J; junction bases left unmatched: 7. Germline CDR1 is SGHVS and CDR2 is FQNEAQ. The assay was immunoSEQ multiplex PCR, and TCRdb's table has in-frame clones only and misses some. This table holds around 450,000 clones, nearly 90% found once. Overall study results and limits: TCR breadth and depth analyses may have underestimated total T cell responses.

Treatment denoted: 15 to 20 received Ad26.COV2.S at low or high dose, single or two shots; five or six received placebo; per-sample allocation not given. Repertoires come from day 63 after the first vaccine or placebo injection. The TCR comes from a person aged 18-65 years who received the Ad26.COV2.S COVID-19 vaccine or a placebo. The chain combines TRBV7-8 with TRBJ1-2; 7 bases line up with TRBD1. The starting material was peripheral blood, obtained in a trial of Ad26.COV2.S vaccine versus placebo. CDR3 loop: CASSLRGQSYGYTF. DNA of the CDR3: TGTGCCAGCAGCCTACGGGGACAGAGCTATGGCTACACCTTC.